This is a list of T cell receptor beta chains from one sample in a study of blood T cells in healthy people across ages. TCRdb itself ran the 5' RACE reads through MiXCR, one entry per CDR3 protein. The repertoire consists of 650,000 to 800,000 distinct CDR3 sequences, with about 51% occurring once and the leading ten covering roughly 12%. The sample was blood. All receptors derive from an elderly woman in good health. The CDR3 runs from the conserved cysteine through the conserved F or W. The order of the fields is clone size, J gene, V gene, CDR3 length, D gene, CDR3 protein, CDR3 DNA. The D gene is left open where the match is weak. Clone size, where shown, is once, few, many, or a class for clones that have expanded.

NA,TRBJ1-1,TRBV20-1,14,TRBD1,CSARWGGTGIEAFF,TGCAGTGCTAGATGGGGGGGGACAGGGATTGAAGCTTTCTTT
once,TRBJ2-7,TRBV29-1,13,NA,CSVGGRTSYEQYF,TGCAGCGTGGGGGGACGGACCTCCTACGAGCAGTACTTC
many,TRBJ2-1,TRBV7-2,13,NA,CASSLGIGDEQFF,TGTGCCAGCAGCTTAGGTATAGGGGATGAGCAGTTCTTC
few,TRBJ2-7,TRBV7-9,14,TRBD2,CASSLVTSGREQYF,TGTGCCAGCAGCTTAGTGACTAGCGGACGCGAGCAGTACTTC
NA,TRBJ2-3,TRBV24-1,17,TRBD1,CATSATTGDALTDTQYF,TGTGCCACCAGTGCCACGACAGGGGACGCCTTAACAGATACGCAGTATTTT
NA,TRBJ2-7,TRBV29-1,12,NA,CSALRAGYEQYF,TGCAGCGCGCTTCGGGCGGGCTACGAGCAGTACTTC
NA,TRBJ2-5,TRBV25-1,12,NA,CASSEYPETQYF,TGTGCCAGCAGTGAATATCCCGAGACCCAGTACTTC
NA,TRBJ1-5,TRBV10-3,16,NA,CAISDRGSNSNQPQHF,TGTGCCATCAGTGACAGGGGCAGCAATAGCAATCAGCCCCAGCATTTT
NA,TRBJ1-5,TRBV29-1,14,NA,CSVEVEYSNQPQHF,TGCAGCGTTGAAGTAGAGTATAGCAATCAGCCCCAGCATTTT
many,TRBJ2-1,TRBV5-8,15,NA,CASVKEQKNYNEQFF,TGTGCCAGCGTTAAGGAGCAGAAAAATTACAATGAGCAGTTCTTC
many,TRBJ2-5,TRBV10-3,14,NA,CAISDGVGQETQYF,TGTGCCATCAGTGACGGGGTCGGTCAAGAGACCCAGTACTTC
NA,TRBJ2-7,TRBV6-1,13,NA,CASSEDGYYEQYF,TGTGCCAGCAGTGAGGACGGCTACTACGAGCAGTACTTC
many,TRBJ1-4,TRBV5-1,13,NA,CASSLERGNKLFF,TGCGCCAGCAGCTTGGAAAGGGGAAACAAACTGTTTTTT
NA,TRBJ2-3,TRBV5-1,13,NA,CASSLAIPDTQYF,TGCGCCAGCAGCTTGGCCATCCCAGATACGCAGTATTTT
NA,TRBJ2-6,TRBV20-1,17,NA,CSARAGQAYSGANVLTF,TGCAGTGCGCGAGCGGGACAGGCATACTCTGGGGCCAACGTCCTGACTTTC
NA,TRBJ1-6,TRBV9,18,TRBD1,CASSVRGTGGPYNSPLHF,TGTGCCAGCAGCGTAAGGGGTACAGGGGGACCCTATAATTCACCCCTCCACTTT
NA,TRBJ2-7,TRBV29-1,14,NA,CSVLWAGSSYEQYF,TGCAGCGTTCTGTGGGCAGGGAGCTCCTACGAGCAGTACTTC
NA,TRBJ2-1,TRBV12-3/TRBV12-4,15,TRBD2,CASSPTGGAGDEQFF,TGTGCCAGCAGTCCTACCGGGGGGGCTGGGGATGAGCAGTTCTTC
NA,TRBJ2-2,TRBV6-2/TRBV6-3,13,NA,CASIDITHGGLFF,TGTGCCAGCATTGATATAACCCACGGTGGGCTGTTTTTT
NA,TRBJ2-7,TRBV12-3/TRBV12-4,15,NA,CASSLKTAGADEQYF,TGTGCCAGCAGTTTAAAGACGGCAGGAGCGGACGAGCAGTACTTC
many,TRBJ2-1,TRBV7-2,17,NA,CASSLVGLRAAHNEQFF,TGTGCCAGCAGCTTAGTCGGCCTTCGAGCGGCTCACAATGAGCAGTTCTTC
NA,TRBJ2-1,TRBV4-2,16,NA,CASSLRQEKSDNEQFF,TGTGCCAGCAGCCTACGACAGGAGAAGTCCGACAATGAGCAGTTCTTC
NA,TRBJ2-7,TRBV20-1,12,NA,CSARDESYEQYF,TGCAGTGCTAGGGACGAATCCTACGAGCAGTACTTC
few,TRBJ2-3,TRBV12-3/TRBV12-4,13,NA,CASRPGSTDTQYF,TGTGCCAGCAGACCCGGGAGCACAGATACGCAGTATTTT
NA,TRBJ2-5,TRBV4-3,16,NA,CASSQDIDGGRETQYF,TGCGCCAGCAGCCAGGATATAGACGGGGGACGAGAGACCCAGTACTTC
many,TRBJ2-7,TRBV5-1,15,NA,CASSLITALSYEQYF,TGCGCCAGCAGCTTGATCACAGCACTTTCCTACGAGCAGTACTTC
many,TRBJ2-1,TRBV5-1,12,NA,CASSRKDNEQFF,TGCGCCAGCAGCCGGAAGGACAATGAGCAGTTCTTC
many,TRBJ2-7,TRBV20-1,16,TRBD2,CSARDAGSGSGYEQYF,TGCAGTGCTAGAGATGCGGGAAGCGGGAGTGGCTACGAGCAGTACTTC
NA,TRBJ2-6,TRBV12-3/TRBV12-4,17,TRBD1,CASSFGTGHSGANVLTF,TGTGCCAGCAGTTTCGGGACAGGCCACTCTGGGGCCAACGTCCTGACTTTC
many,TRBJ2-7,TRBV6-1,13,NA,CASSDVAAYEQYF,TGTGCCAGCAGTGATGTGGCGGCCTACGAGCAGTACTTC
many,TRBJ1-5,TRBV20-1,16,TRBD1,CSARLDRGLSNQPQHF,TGCAGTGCTAGGCTGGACAGGGGACTTAGCAATCAGCCCCAGCATTTT
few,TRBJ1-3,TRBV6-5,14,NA,CASRTGFSGNTIYF,TGTGCCAGCAGAACAGGGTTCTCTGGAAACACCATATATTTT
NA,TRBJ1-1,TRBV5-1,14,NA,CASSLKTVDTEAFF,TGCGCCAGCAGCTTGAAAACAGTGGACACTGAAGCTTTCTTT
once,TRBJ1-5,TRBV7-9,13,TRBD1,CASTGGWEDPQHF,TGTGCCAGCACAGGGGGCTGGGAGGATCCCCAGCATTTT
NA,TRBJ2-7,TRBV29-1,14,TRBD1,CSVLRDRDSGEQYF,TGCAGCGTCCTCCGGGACAGGGATTCCGGCGAGCAGTACTTC
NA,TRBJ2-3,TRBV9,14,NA,CASSGQGATDTQYF,TGTGCCAGCAGTGGGCAGGGTGCGACAGATACGCAGTATTTT
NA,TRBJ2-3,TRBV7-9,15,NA,CASSRGETSTDTQYF,TGTGCCAGCAGCCGCGGGGAAACTAGCACAGATACGCAGTATTTT
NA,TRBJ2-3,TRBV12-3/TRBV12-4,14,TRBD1,CASSFRGSTDMQYF,TGTGCCAGCAGTTTCAGGGGGAGCACAGATATGCAGTATTTT
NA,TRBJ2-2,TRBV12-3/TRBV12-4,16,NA,CASKPSRDTLTGELFF,TGTGCCAGCAAACCATCCCGGGACACTTTAACCGGGGAGCTGTTTTTT
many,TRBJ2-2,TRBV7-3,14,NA,CASSSRTGFGELFF,TGTGCCAGCAGCTCCCGTACCGGTTTCGGGGAGCTGTTTTTT
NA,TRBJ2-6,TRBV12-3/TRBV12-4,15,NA,CASSLPHSGANVLTF,TGTGCCAGCAGTTTACCCCACTCTGGGGCCAACGTCCTGACTTTC
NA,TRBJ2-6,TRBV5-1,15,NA,CASSVEGGWANVPTF,TGCGCCAGCAGTGTGGAAGGCGGCTGGGCCAACGTCCCGACTTTC
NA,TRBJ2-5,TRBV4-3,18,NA,CASSQGIRVGDSQETQYF,TGCGCCAGCAGCCAAGGAATTCGAGTTGGTGACAGCCAAGAGACCCAGTACTTC
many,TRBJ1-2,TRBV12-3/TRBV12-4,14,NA,CASSLPKGHYGYTF,TGTGCCAGCAGTTTGCCCAAGGGGCACTATGGCTACACCTTC
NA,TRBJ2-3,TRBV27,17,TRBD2,CASSSRTSGSIADTQYF,TGTGCCAGCAGTTCGAGGACTAGCGGGAGCATCGCAGATACGCAGTATTTT
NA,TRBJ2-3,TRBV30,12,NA,CAGSLPRSAQYF,TGTGCCGGGAGTCTACCCCGATCGGCGCAGTATTTT
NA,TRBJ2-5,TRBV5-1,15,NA,CASSPAAPPRETQYF,TGCGCCAGCAGCCCCGCGGCACCTCCCAGGGAGACCCAGTACTTC
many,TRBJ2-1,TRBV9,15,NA,CASSVGLSSYNEQFF,TGTGCCAGCAGCGTAGGTCTAAGCTCCTACAATGAGCAGTTCTTC
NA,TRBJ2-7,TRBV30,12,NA,CAWMKGLGEQYF,TGTGCCTGGATGAAAGGGCTGGGCGAGCAGTACTTC
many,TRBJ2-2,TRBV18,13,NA,CASSPRVTGELFF,TGTGCCAGCTCACCTCGGGTGACCGGGGAGCTGTTTTTT
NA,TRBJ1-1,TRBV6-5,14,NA,CASRNADGNTEAFF,TGTGCCAGCAGAAACGCGGACGGAAACACTGAAGCTTTCTTT
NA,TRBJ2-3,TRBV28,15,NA,CASSFLRRITDTQYF,TGTGCCAGCAGTTTTCTTCGGAGAATCACAGATACGCAGTATTTT
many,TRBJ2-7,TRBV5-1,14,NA,CASSLLESTYEQYF,TGCGCCAGCAGCTTGTTGGAGAGTACCTACGAGCAGTACTTC
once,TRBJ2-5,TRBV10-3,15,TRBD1,CAISQDRGGQETQYF,TGTGCCATCAGTCAGGACAGGGGCGGACAAGAGACCCAGTACTTC
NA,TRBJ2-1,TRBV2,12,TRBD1,CASKRQGNEQFF,TGTGCCAGCAAGAGACAGGGCAATGAGCAGTTCTTC